The rows below give T cell receptor beta chains drawn from one sample of a study of vaccination and CD4 T cells after COVID-19. TCRdb passed the PCR reads through MiXCR, listing each CDR3 protein once. The data contain 9,000 to 10,000 distinct CDR3 sequences, roughly 30% of them singletons. For these TCRs, the target antigens are not known. Sequenced: CD4+ T cells from blood, cultured in vitro. The receptors shown here come from a human donor in good health. CDR3s include the opening cysteine and the closing phenylalanine or tryptophan. Each record gives: V gene, J gene, CDR3 protein.

>TRBV9|TRBJ2-2
CASSVEHLRELFF
>TRBV6-2/TRBV6-3|TRBJ2-1
CASSFTLTSGRGNEQFF
>TRBV7-9|TRBJ1-1
CASSFRRDSTEAFF
>TRBV5-1|TRBJ2-3
CASSIAGAPDTQYF
>TRBV19|TRBJ1-2
CASSIEAAMNYGYTF
>TRBV7-2|TRBJ1-6
CASSLTSYNSPLHF
>TRBV6-5|TRBJ1-1
CASSYSTTSNTEAFF
>TRBV29-1|TRBJ1-5
CSVAGRGSNQPQHF
>TRBV28|TRBJ1-1
CASSLTGDLYTEAFF
>TRBV12-3/TRBV12-4|TRBJ2-2
CASSTRLAGVSGELFF
>TRBV7-2|TRBJ2-7
CASSVIYYEQYF
>TRBV19|TRBJ2-2
CASSIPPGQGAGELFF
>TRBV28|TRBJ2-7
CASSSTGGASYEQYF
>TRBV6-2/TRBV6-3|TRBJ2-1
CASNGLAGVRSNEQFF
>TRBV20-1|TRBJ2-2
CSARDLDKGDTGELFF
>TRBV6-2/TRBV6-3|TRBJ2-1
CASSELAGTYNEQFF
>TRBV6-1|TRBJ2-1
CASESPGAAMNEQFF
>TRBV3-1|TRBJ2-3
CASSQNLLPTDTQYF
>TRBV6-2/TRBV6-3|TRBJ2-3
CASKSSSGWSTDTQYF
>TRBV20-1|TRBJ1-2
CSAPDQNYGYTF
>TRBV7-3|TRBJ1-1
CASSVGPHTEAFF
>TRBV30|TRBJ2-5
CASAQETQYF
>TRBV7-3|TRBJ2-7
CASSWGLAGGPYEQYF
>TRBV23-1|TRBJ2-7
CASSQPPEGDHYEQYF
>TRBV6-1|TRBJ2-6
CASSTFAGANVLTF
>TRBV18|TRBJ2-2
CASSPRNTGELFF
>TRBV4-2|TRBJ2-2
CASSQEVAGELFF
>TRBV20-1|TRBJ2-3
CSATLRADSRWPDTQYF
>TRBV28|TRBJ2-2
CASSSRDRGRTGELFF
>TRBV30|TRBJ2-2
CAWTRGALAGELFF
>TRBV20-1|TRBJ2-5
CSAQPLGEETQYF
>TRBV6-1|TRBJ2-7
CASRGVPGQPSYEQYF
>TRBV28|TRBJ1-1
CASSRQGISPEAFF
>TRBV7-2|TRBJ2-1
CASSQRPGEQFF
>TRBV15|TRBJ2-5
CATSRVARETQYF
>TRBV28|TRBJ2-3
CASSLAGTDTQYF
>TRBV19|TRBJ1-1
CASINRGGRGTEAFF
>TRBV7-9|TRBJ2-2
CAYSGRSNTGELFF
>TRBV6-2/TRBV6-3|TRBJ1-1
CASSFRPLTKNTGAFF
>TRBV6-1|TRBJ2-1
CASSQHGSKTSGKQFF
>TRBV24-1|TRBJ2-1
CATSDSGGTGGYRNEQFF
>TRBV7-3|TRBJ2-1
CASSVTSGTGNEQFF
>TRBV6-2/TRBV6-3|TRBJ2-7
CASSNPRGRAGMHEQYF
>TRBV29-1|TRBJ1-2
CSVELGYTF
>TRBV4-2|TRBJ2-1
CASSQAGTGGFYNEQFF
>TRBV6-1|TRBJ1-5
CASKRVGGVDNQPQHF
>TRBV19|TRBJ2-7
CASSIQGGQYEQYF
>TRBV21-1|TRBJ2-5
CASSKGDRGQETQYF
>TRBV24-1|TRBJ1-2
CATSVGYGYTF
>TRBV11-2|TRBJ2-7
CASSLTRSSGEQYF
>TRBV7-8|TRBJ2-5
CASSFGRIGETQYF
>TRBV5-1|TRBJ2-1
CASQGTPTSNEQFF
>TRBV6-5|TRBJ2-7
CASSSNIIGDRSYEQYF
>TRBV4-2|TRBJ2-5
CASSHSGPSGTQETQYF
>TRBV5-4|TRBJ2-3
CASSQTSSTDTQYF